Described below is a single T cell receptor (beta chain) sequence and its context. Its antigen is unidentified. The CDR3 is 12 residues long. V was shortened by 6 bases and J by 3 bases, with 12 bases between the two germline ends. From germline, CDR1 is DFQATT and CDR2 SNEGSKA (reference sequence). These data come from a study of T cell repertoires in cytomegalovirus infection. Whole-study context: The public TCR beta signatures pointed to both CMV infection and matching HLA type. Whole-study results and caveats: Identification of carriers of CMV plus the relevant HLA was achieved through cumulative public TCR beta family frequency.

One entry per CDR3 protein, called by TCRdb with MiXCR from the reads. The sample carries about 150,000 distinct CDR3 sequences, approximately 17% recorded once. Sequenced material: CD8+ T cells from PBMCs. The clonotype originates from a human donor in good health (CMV status not recorded). Some clones in this sample may be carry-over from other donors' samples. The chain combines TRBV20-1 with TRBJ2-7; D possibly corresponds to TRBD2 (5 bases). CDR3 DNA sequence: TGCAGTGCGATAATCGAGGGCTACGAGCAGTACTTC. It translates to CSAIIEGYEQYF.